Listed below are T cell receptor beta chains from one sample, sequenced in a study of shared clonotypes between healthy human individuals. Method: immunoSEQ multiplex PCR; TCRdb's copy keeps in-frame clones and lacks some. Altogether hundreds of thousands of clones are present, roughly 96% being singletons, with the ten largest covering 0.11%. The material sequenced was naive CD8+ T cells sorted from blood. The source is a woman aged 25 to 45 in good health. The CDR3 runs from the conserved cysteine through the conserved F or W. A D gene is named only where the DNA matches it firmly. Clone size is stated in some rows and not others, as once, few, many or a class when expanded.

DNA: TGTGCCACCAGCAGAGAGGGACGACTAGCGGGAGGGCCATGGGAGCAGTACTTC
CDR3: CATSREGRLAGGPWEQYF
size: -
V: TRBV15
D: TRBD2
J: TRBJ2-7

DNA: TGCAGCGGCTGGACCGATAATGAGCAGTTCTTC
CDR3: CSGWTDNEQFF
size: -
V: TRBV29-1
D: -
J: TRBJ2-1

DNA: TGCGCCAGCAGCCATGCCCGCGTACTAGTCTCTACCGGGGAGCTGTTTTTT
CDR3: CASSHARVLVSTGELFF
size: -
V: TRBV4-1
D: -
J: TRBJ2-2

DNA: TGTGCCAGCAGTCCGATCCATACTATGGCTAGTTACGAGCAGTACTTC
CDR3: CASSPIHTMASYEQYF
size: -
V: TRBV28
D: -
J: TRBJ2-7

DNA: TGTGCTAGTGGCACCGGGACGGGCGACGGGGCTTTCTTT
CDR3: CASGTGTGDGAFF
size: once
V: TRBV12-5
D: -
J: TRBJ1-1

DNA: TGTGCCAGCCATTCGGGACAGGGCTATGGCTACACCTTC
CDR3: CASHSGQGYGYTF
size: -
V: TRBV2
D: TRBD1
J: TRBJ1-2

DNA: TGTGCCAGCAGCTTATTCGGTCCAGTTTTTGAGCAGTTCTTC
CDR3: CASSLFGPVFEQFF
size: -
V: TRBV13
D: -
J: TRBJ2-1

DNA: TGTGCCAGCAGCCTCGGGCGGGGAAACACCATATATTTT
CDR3: CASSLGRGNTIYF
size: -
V: TRBV7-9
D: -
J: TRBJ1-3

DNA: TGTGCCAGCAGTTTACAGACTAGCAGATACGAGCAGTACTTC
CDR3: CASSLQTSRYEQYF
size: -
V: TRBV27
D: TRBD2
J: TRBJ2-7

DNA: TGCGCCAGCAGTGCTGGGGCTGAAGCTTTCTTT
CDR3: CASSAGAEAFF
size: -
V: TRBV10-2
D: -
J: TRBJ1-1

DNA: TGTGCCAGCAGTTTTAATAGTCCGCCCGGCACTCATACGCAGTATTTT
CDR3: CASSFNSPPGTHTQYF
size: -
V: TRBV28
D: -
J: TRBJ2-3

DNA: TGTGCCAGCAGTTGGACAGGGAAAAATCAGCCCCAGCATTTT
CDR3: CASSWTGKNQPQHF
size: -
V: TRBV28
D: TRBD1
J: TRBJ1-5

DNA: TGTGCCAGCAGTGGGGGAGCAGGGAATCAAGAGACCCAGTACTTC
CDR3: CASSGGAGNQETQYF
size: -
V: TRBV2
D: -
J: TRBJ2-5

DNA: TGTGCCAGCAGCTTGGGACAGACTAATGAAAAACTGTTTTTT
CDR3: CASSLGQTNEKLFF
size: -
V: TRBV5-4
D: -
J: TRBJ1-4

DNA: TGTGCCAGCAGGGGACCAGGGGAGGTGTACAATGAGCAGTTCTTC
CDR3: CASRGPGEVYNEQFF
size: -
V: TRBV13
D: -
J: TRBJ2-1

DNA: TGCGCCAGCAGCCAAGGATCGGAGCTACCTGACGAGCAGTACTTC
CDR3: CASSQGSELPDEQYF
size: once
V: TRBV4-1
D: -
J: TRBJ2-7

DNA: TGTGCCGGGGAGGACAGGGGTTCGGAAAAACTGTTTTTT
CDR3: CAGEDRGSEKLFF
size: once
V: TRBV2
D: TRBD1
J: TRBJ1-4

DNA: TGCGCCAGCAGCCCCCTATTTGATGGATCATCCTCCTACGAGCAGTACTTC
CDR3: CASSPLFDGSSSYEQYF
size: -
V: TRBV5-1
D: -
J: TRBJ2-7

DNA: TGCGCCGGGAGGACTAGCGACACAGATACGCAGTATTTT
CDR3: CAGRTSDTDTQYF
size: -
V: TRBV5-1
D: TRBD2
J: TRBJ2-3

DNA: TGTGCCAGTAGTATGAGCGGGAGCCAAGACAATGAGCAGTTCTTC
CDR3: CASSMSGSQDNEQFF
size: -
V: TRBV19
D: TRBD2
J: TRBJ2-1

DNA: TGCGCCAGCAGCCAAGGGGAGAACAGGGCCTACGAGCAGTACTTC
CDR3: CASSQGENRAYEQYF
size: -
V: TRBV4-1
D: -
J: TRBJ2-7

DNA: TGCAGCGTCCTGGGACTGCACACTGAAGCTTTCTTT
CDR3: CSVLGLHTEAFF
size: -
V: TRBV29-1
D: -
J: TRBJ1-1

DNA: TGTGCCAGCAGCACGACAGGAGGGGTATCAACCGGGGAGCTGTTTTTT
CDR3: CASSTTGGVSTGELFF
size: -
V: TRBV2
D: -
J: TRBJ2-2

DNA: TGTGCCAGCAGCCCCGAGGGCTCTGGAAACACCATATATTTT
CDR3: CASSPEGSGNTIYF
size: once
V: TRBV5-6
D: -
J: TRBJ1-3

DNA: TGTGCCAGCAGCGGAGGGACACACAACACCGGGGAGCTGTTTTTT
CDR3: CASSGGTHNTGELFF
size: -
V: TRBV9
D: -
J: TRBJ2-2

DNA: TGCGCCAGCAGTCGAGGGAGAGACATGACCCACGAGCAGTACTTC
CDR3: CASSRGRDMTHEQYF
size: -
V: TRBV10-1
D: -
J: TRBJ2-7

DNA: TGTGCCAGCAGCTTGGGGGCGGCCCGGGCGGGCGAGCAGTACTTC
CDR3: CASSLGAARAGEQYF
size: -
V: TRBV5-4
D: -
J: TRBJ2-7